This is a list of T cell receptor beta chains from one sample in a study of molecular identifiers for immune sequencing clone quantification. One entry per CDR3 protein, called by TCRdb with MiXCR from the PCR reads. This table has about 510,000 distinct CDR3 sequences, around 25% appearing once. Sequencing was carried out using naive CD8+ T cells from blood, with Jurkat cell RNA spiked in. The receptors shown here come from a human donor in good health. Some libraries in this study had Jurkat cell RNA spiked in. Both conserved end residues are part of each CDR3. A D gene is named only where the DNA matches it firmly. Clone size appears in some rows only: once, few, many, or a class for an expanded clone.

clone_size	v_call	j_call	d_call	cdr3_nt	cdr3_aa
NA	TRBV7-2	TRBJ2-7	NA	TGTGCCAGCAGCTATTGGGGCGAGCAGTACTTC	CASSYWGEQYF
many	TRBV4-1	TRBJ1-1	NA	TGCGCCAGCAGCCAAGATGGTTCTGGGGTTTACACTGAAGCTTTCTTT	CASSQDGSGVYTEAFF
NA	TRBV11-3	TRBJ2-7	TRBD1	TGTGCCAGCAGCCCGGGAGGGACAGGGGCCTACGAGCAGTACTTC	CASSPGGTGAYEQYF
many	TRBV7-2	TRBJ2-7	NA	TGTGCCAGCAGCCGTCCAACGAGGGGCTACCACGAGCAGTACTTC	CASSRPTRGYHEQYF
many	TRBV4-3	TRBJ1-1	NA	TGCGCCAGCAGCCAAGGATCCGCCGGCAGAGAGTACACTGAAGCTTTCTTT	CASSQGSAGREYTEAFF
NA	TRBV6-2/TRBV6-3	TRBJ2-2	TRBD1	TGTGTCAGCAGTTACGTCGGGACAGCGAGCACCGGGGAGCTGTTTTTT	CVSSYVGTASTGELFF
many	TRBV29-1	TRBJ1-3	NA	TGCAGCGTTGTGAGCTACGGAAACACCATATATTTT	CSVVSYGNTIYF
NA	TRBV6-5	TRBJ1-1	NA	TGTGCCAGCATGCGGCCATACGACACTGAAGCTTTCTTT	CASMRPYDTEAFF
NA	TRBV6-5	TRBJ2-3	NA	TGTGCCAGCAGTTACGCGGGGAGAAACACAGATACGCAGTATTTT	CASSYAGRNTDTQYF
many	TRBV12-3/TRBV12-4	TRBJ1-5	TRBD1	TGTGCCAGCAGCCGGACAGGAGATAGCAATCAGCCCCAGCATTTT	CASSRTGDSNQPQHF
NA	TRBV6-2/TRBV6-3	TRBJ1-1	NA	TGTGCCAGCAGTACCTCCGGGCTCCAGAACACTGAAGCTTTCTTT	CASSTSGLQNTEAFF
NA	TRBV28	TRBJ2-2	TRBD1	TGTGCCAGCAGCTTGGATCCGGGACAGAAGACCGGGGAGCTGTTTTTT	CASSLDPGQKTGELFF
once	TRBV30	TRBJ1-4	NA	TGTGCCTGGAGTGACCACGACAGTCGGAGGGAAAAACTGTTTTTT	CAWSDHDSRREKLFF
few	TRBV12-3/TRBV12-4	TRBJ1-4	NA	TGTGCCAGCAGTCCGAGCCTGAGTGAAAAACTGTTTTTT	CASSPSLSEKLFF
few	TRBV27	TRBJ2-7	TRBD1	TGTGCCAGCAGTTTTGAGGGGACAGGGACTTACGAGCAGTACTTC	CASSFEGTGTYEQYF
NA	TRBV2	TRBJ2-7	TRBD2	TGTGCCAGCAGTGAAGGGGGACTACTGTACGAGCAGTACTTC	CASSEGGLLYEQYF
many	TRBV7-9	TRBJ1-4	TRBD1	TGTGCCAGCAGCCCCGGACAGGATGAAAAACTGTTTTTT	CASSPGQDEKLFF
few	TRBV25-1	TRBJ1-2	NA	TGTGCCAGCAGTGAATTAACAGGGACCCTCTATGGCTACACCTTC	CASSELTGTLYGYTF
NA	TRBV24-1	TRBJ2-2	TRBD1	TGTGCCACCGCCGTGACAGGGGCCGGGGAGCCGTTTTTT	CATAVTGAGEPFF
NA	TRBV4-3	TRBJ2-3	NA	TGCGCCAGCAGCCAAGATAGAAAGTTACTGGGCCCGAGCACAGATACGCAGTATTTT	CASSQDRKLLGPSTDTQYF
many	TRBV20-1	TRBJ2-5	TRBD2	TGCAGTGCTTCCAGCGGGGGGCAAGAGACCCAGTACTTC	CSASSGGQETQYF
NA	TRBV25-1	TRBJ1-4	TRBD1	TGTGCCAGCAGTGATCTTTCCGGGACAGGGAATGAAAAACTGTTTTTT	CASSDLSGTGNEKLFF
many	TRBV29-1	TRBJ2-7	NA	TGCAGCGTCCTTTGGGAAACCTACGAGCAGTACTTC	CSVLWETYEQYF
many	TRBV7-9	TRBJ2-7	NA	TGTGCCAGCAGCTCGGGACGGTCCCGGGACGAGCAGTACTTC	CASSSGRSRDEQYF
NA	TRBV29-1	TRBJ2-1	TRBD2	TGCAGCGCCACAGCGGGAGTAGGTTACAATGAGCAGTTCTTC	CSATAGVGYNEQFF
many	TRBV28	TRBJ2-3	NA	TGTGCCAGCACCCGAGGGGGGTTCACAGATACGCAGTATTTT	CASTRGGFTDTQYF
few	TRBV19	TRBJ1-4	TRBD1	TGTGCCAGTAGGCCTCCGGGACAGGGACGTGAAAAACTGTTTTTT	CASRPPGQGREKLFF
NA	TRBV12-3/TRBV12-4	TRBJ2-5	NA	TGTGCCAGCAGAGCTAATAATGCCCAAGAGACCCAGTACTTC	CASRANNAQETQYF
many	TRBV29-1	TRBJ1-1	NA	TGCAGCGTAACCCACACGAGGAACACTGAAGCTTTCTTT	CSVTHTRNTEAFF
few	TRBV27	TRBJ1-6	NA	TGTGCCAGCAGGAACACCTACGGTGTTTCACCCCTCCACTTT	CASRNTYGVSPLHF
many	TRBV30	TRBJ2-2	TRBD2	TGTGCCTGGGCAGCGGGGGGTCCCGCCGGGGAGCTGTTTTTT	CAWAAGGPAGELFF
many	TRBV19	TRBJ2-3	NA	TGTGCCAGTAGTATAGGATCGTGGAAGTCCGCTAGCACAGATACGCAGTATTTT	CASSIGSWKSASTDTQYF
NA	TRBV6-1	TRBJ1-4	NA	TGTGCCAGCACAAGGGTTCTTGCAACTAATGAAAAACTGCTTTTT	CASTRVLATNEKLLF
NA	TRBV25-1	TRBJ2-1	NA	TGTGCCAGCAGTGGCGGCGGGTCCTACAATGAGCAGTTCTTC	CASSGGGSYNEQFF
NA	TRBV21-1	TRBJ1-5	NA	TGTGCCAGCAGCAAGCAGCGCAGGTGTCAGCCCCAGCATTTT	CASSKQRRCQPQHF
few	TRBV20-1	TRBJ1-6	TRBD1	TGCAGTGCTAGGGGGGACAGACAGCCGTATAATTCACCCCTCCACTTT	CSARGDRQPYNSPLHF
many	TRBV18	TRBJ2-7	TRBD1	TGTGCCAGCTCACCACCGGGGACAGGGGGATACGAGCAGTACTTC	CASSPPGTGGYEQYF
NA	TRBV14	TRBJ2-7	NA	TGTGCCAGCAGCCTCCCAGCTGGCGAGCAGTACTTC	CASSLPAGEQYF
NA	TRBV19	TRBJ2-3	TRBD2	TGTGCCAGTAGTGAATCGATTCCGGGGGGGCAGTATTTT	CASSESIPGGQYF
NA	TRBV4-1	TRBJ2-7	TRBD2	TGCGCCAGCAGCCAAGAAGAGTGGACTAGCGGGAGGTACGAGCAGTACTTC	CASSQEEWTSGRYEQYF
once	TRBV12-3/TRBV12-4	TRBJ1-1	NA	TGTGCCAGCAGCGGGGGGGGGGCGTGGGCCTTGAACACTGAAGCTTTCTTT	CASSGGGAWALNTEAFF